What follows is one T cell receptor (beta chain) and its context. The sample belongs to a study of blood T cell repertoires in COVID-19. Study in general: The cDNA or gDNA used as material had been derived from T cells, B-cell-depleted T cells, or PBMCs.

Original processing notes: Reference gene primer amplification yielded estimated nucleated cell counts. The method was immunoSEQ multiplex PCR; TCRdb's version includes in-frame clones alone and lacks a portion of them. V, J and clone size reflect that table, while D and trimming were determined from the DNA. This table has about 130,000 clones, approximately 88% appearing once. The CDR3 is made up of 16 amino acids. V dropped 1 base and J dropped 3 bases, with 15 bases sitting between them. CDR1 and CDR2 (germline): MGHRA, YSYEKL. J is TRBJ1-1 and V is TRBV4-1, with D possibly matching TRBD1 (5 bases). Sequencing was carried out using peripheral blood. The TCR was taken from a woman aged 25 to 39 who had recovered from COVID-19. The CDR3 DNA is TGCGCCAGCAGCCAAGCCTCGGGGGGGTTGGACACTGAAGCTTTCTTT. Translation: CASSQASGGLDTEAFF.